Listed below are T cell receptor beta chains from one sample, sequenced in a study of blood T cell repertoires in COVID-19. Produced via immunoSEQ multiplex PCR; TCRdb's table is partial and in-frame only. This repertoire shows about 340,000 clones, more than 70% found once; its top ten account for 3%. Material for sequencing was peripheral blood. The receptors stem from a man aged 25-40 years with active or convalescent COVID-19. CDR3s leave out the opening cysteine and the closing phenylalanine or tryptophan. The order of the fields is CDR3 protein, V gene, CDR3 length.

CDR3: ASSLWARGTEAF
V: TRBV27
length: 12

CDR3: ASSPDRALEQY
V: TRBV18
length: 11

CDR3: ASSLDRLHSGNTIY
V: TRBV7-2
length: 14

CDR3: ATSRGREQY
V: TRBV15
length: 9

CDR3: ASSGTPSYNEQF
V: TRBV28
length: 12

CDR3: ASSGQTDNSPLH
V: TRBV9
length: 12

CDR3: ASSYGTSGNEQF
V: TRBV6-5
length: 12

CDR3: ASSQAGTDTQY
V: TRBV14
length: 11

CDR3: ASSFLAADTEAF
V: TRBV5-6
length: 12

CDR3: AISLAGASTNEQF
V: TRBV10-3
length: 13

CDR3: ASSLQGLPEAF
V: TRBV7-8
length: 11

CDR3: SVEGGAIYEQY
V: TRBV29-1
length: 11

CDR3: ARGSGGNYGYT
V: TRBV21-1
length: 11

CDR3: ASSSVNFEAF
V: TRBV7-2
length: 10

CDR3: ASSELRQFRYGYT
V: TRBV10-2
length: 13

CDR3: ASSLRGPGVYNEQF
V: TRBV7-3
length: 14

CDR3: ASSVGTGLGNQPQH
V: TRBV3-1/TRBV3-2
length: 14

CDR3: ASSPTGNYGYT
V: TRBV3-1/TRBV3-2
length: 11

CDR3: ASSPTTSGDEETQY
V: TRBV11-3
length: 14

CDR3: ATSDPGQGGDEQF
V: TRBV24-1
length: 13

CDR3: ASSFTGGTNQPQH
V: TRBV5-1
length: 13

CDR3: ASSLFVNTEAF
V: TRBV5-6
length: 11

CDR3: ATFRGGEQF
V: TRBV12-3/TRBV12-4
length: 9

CDR3: ASTGTRSNQPQH
V: TRBV2
length: 12

CDR3: ASGWRRSTDTQY
V: TRBV6-5
length: 12

CDR3: ATSDIAGSTDTQY
V: TRBV24-1
length: 13

CDR3: ASSPTLGQGPYEQY
V: TRBV9
length: 14

CDR3: ASSPSRLAANNEQF
V: TRBV5-1
length: 14

CDR3: ASSPQGQPVGTEAF
V: TRBV7-8
length: 14

CDR3: SVEIGRTGAGDTQY
V: TRBV29-1
length: 14

CDR3: ASSEATVARWF
V: TRBV2
length: 11

CDR3: ASNPTGSAGELF
V: TRBV2
length: 12

CDR3: ASTPVPRAHTGELF
V: TRBV11-2
length: 14

CDR3: ASSQEMSTEAF
V: TRBV5-1
length: 11

CDR3: ATSDLAGNRGGRETQY
V: TRBV24-1
length: 16

CDR3: ASSFQWLSYEQY
V: TRBV28
length: 12

CDR3: ASSLTRANYGYT
V: TRBV5-1
length: 12

CDR3: ASSLAGGGGETQY
V: TRBV28
length: 13

CDR3: AWSPPGRGLNEQF
V: TRBV30
length: 13

CDR3: ASSLAPGGGYT
V: TRBV12-3/TRBV12-4
length: 11

CDR3: ASSQALAATYNEQF
V: TRBV4-2
length: 14

CDR3: ASSLQTGNHEQY
V: TRBV5-1
length: 12

CDR3: ASSGTGGQETQY
V: TRBV19
length: 12

CDR3: ASSLDRWTGYSPLH
V: TRBV11-3
length: 14

CDR3: SASVAGGPSTDTQY
V: TRBV20-1
length: 14

CDR3: ATSGDRAKASAPYNEQF
V: TRBV24-1
length: 17

CDR3: ASSPEREVNEQF
V: TRBV7-3
length: 12

CDR3: ASIMAGGSYEQY
V: TRBV2
length: 12

CDR3: ASSPRDFYEQF
V: TRBV3-1/TRBV3-2
length: 11

CDR3: ASSSTGTSGGETQY
V: TRBV13
length: 14

CDR3: AWTTGGWYTEAF
V: TRBV30
length: 12

CDR3: ASSLTPGQGRAGELF
V: TRBV7-3
length: 15

CDR3: ASRPTGGRLPQH
V: TRBV28
length: 12

CDR3: ATSDRTGKAGNTIY
V: TRBV24-1
length: 14

CDR3: ASSQGAGAEPQY
V: TRBV3-1/TRBV3-2
length: 12

CDR3: ASSRQGASYEQY
V: TRBV28
length: 12

CDR3: ASSPISQGWTTEAF
V: TRBV18
length: 14

CDR3: AWKEGAFTEAF
V: TRBV30
length: 11

CDR3: ASSSGQNNEKLF
V: TRBV4-2
length: 12